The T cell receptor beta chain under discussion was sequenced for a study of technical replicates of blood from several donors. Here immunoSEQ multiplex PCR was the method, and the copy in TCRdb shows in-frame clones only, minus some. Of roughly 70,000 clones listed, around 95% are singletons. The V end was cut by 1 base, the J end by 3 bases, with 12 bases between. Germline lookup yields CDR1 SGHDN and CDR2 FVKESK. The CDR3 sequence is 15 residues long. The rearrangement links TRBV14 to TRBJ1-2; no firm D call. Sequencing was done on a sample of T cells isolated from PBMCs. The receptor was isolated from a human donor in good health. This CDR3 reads CASSQVEGSDYGYTF. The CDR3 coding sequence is TGTGCCAGCAGCCAAGTGGAGGGCAGCGACTATGGCTACACCTTC.